The 19 T cell receptor beta chains in this list originate from one sample, sequenced in a study of early stage breast cancer tumors. Sequenced by immunoSEQ multiplex PCR; TCRdb stores in-frame clones only, minus some. This table has about 72,000 clones, more than 65% appearing once. The material sequenced was blood. The receptors come from a person between 60 and 70 years old with breast cancer.

The rearrangement uses TRBV6-6 and TRBJ1-6, with TRBD1 matching over 7 bases. Looked up from germline, CDR1 is MNHNY and CDR2 is SVGAGI (reference sequence). This CDR3 is 14 amino acids long. Unmatched junction bases numbered 5, after V lost 6 bases and J lost 6 bases. The CDR3 DNA reads as TGTGCCAGCAGGATACAGGGGAGTAATTCACCCCTCCACTTT. It codes for CASRIQGSNSPLHF.

This chain links TRBV11-2 with TRBJ2-7; 7 bases line up with TRBD1. This CDR3 spans 16 amino acids. Germline V gene lookup returns CDR1 SGHAT and CDR2 FQNNGV. J gave up 0 bases and V 5 bases, and 10 bases lay outside the gene matches. CDR3 loop: CASSRGQHIYSYEQYF. The DNA for the CDR3 is TGTGCCAGCAGCCGGGGACAGCACATCTACTCCTACGAGCAGTACTTC.

This chain uses TRBV29-1 with TRBJ2-2, with D uncertain. This CDR3 has 12 amino acids. Germline CDR1 reads SQVTM; CDR2 reads ANQGSEA. The ends were cut back, 4 bases at V and 7 bases at J, with 10 bases in the middle. The CDR3, as DNA: TGCAGCGTTGGAACACCCCTCGGGGAGCTGTTTTTT. Amino acids: CSVGTPLGELFF.

The chain is built from TRBV5-1 and TRBJ2-7; perhaps TRBD2 as D (6 bases). Germline CDR1 is SGHRS and CDR2 is YFSETQ. V lost 6 bases, J lost 0 bases, and 19 bases lay in between. This CDR3 is built from 16 residues. The CDR3 DNA reads as TGCGCCAGCACCCGAGGTGGGGGAGGCAACTCCTACGAGCAGTACTTC. It is translated as CASTRGGGGNSYEQYF.

This clone has just a few counts. This chain's CDR3 is CASSSPHAQGQYF. Here the CDR3 DNA reads TGCGCCAGCAGTTCCCCCCACGCCCAGGGGCAGTACTTC. This sequence joins TRBV23-1 and TRBJ2-7; TRBD1 is a possible D gene (5 bases). TRBV23-1 is sorted into the ORF group, with uncertain function. V was cut by 5 bases and J by 9 bases, with 17 bases left in between. CDR3 length: 13 residues.

The chain couples TRBV5-4 to TRBJ2-1; D tentatively fits TRBD1 or TRBD2 (5 bases each). Trimming left V 4 bases short and J 4 bases short, with 18 bases between. This CDR3 is 16 amino acids long. The germline CDR1 and CDR2 sequences are SGHNT and YYREEE (reference sequence). The CDR3 reads CASSGRPGPAYNEQFF. The DNA for the CDR3 is TGTGCCAGCAGCGGGAGACCGGGGCCAGCTTACAATGAGCAGTTCTTC. Drawing the rest from reference TRBV5-4 and TRBJ2-1, the complete variable domain is ETGVTQSPTHLIKTRGQQVTLRCSSQSGHNTVSWYQQALGQGPQFIFQYYREEENGRGNFPPRFSGLQFPNYSSELNVNALELDDSALYLCASSGRPGPAYNEQFFGPGTRLTVL.

The V gene is TRBV29-1, the J gene TRBJ2-1, with 10 bases that match TRBD2. The CDR3 contains 16 residues. Germline trimming cut 6 bases from V and 4 bases from J; bases unmatched to any gene: 12. The germline V gene encodes CDR1 SQVTM and CDR2 ANQGSEA. The CDR3 loop is CSVLPAGGTQYNEQFF. DNA of the CDR3: TGCAGCGTCCTACCAGCGGGAGGGACGCAGTACAATGAGCAGTTCTTC.

This clone was detected only once. The chain links TRBV10-2 to TRBJ2-7, with TRBD1 as a possible D gene (6 bases). Trimming cost V 1 base and J 10 bases, with 14 bases left between them. The CDR3 is 13 amino acids. Germline loops: CDR1 WSHSY, CDR2 SAAADI. The chain's CDR3 is CASSELEPGTQYF. The CDR3 nucleotides are TGCGCCAGCAGTGAGTTGGAGCCCGGGACACAGTACTTC.

The chain links TRBV6-1 to TRBJ1-4; D is unclear. CDR1 MNHNS and CDR2 SASEGT come from the germline V gene. The CDR3 is 12 residues long. With 5 bases removed from V and 7 bases from J, the gap between germline ends came to 8 bases. CDR3 coding DNA: TGTGCCAGCAGTTTAAGGAGTGAAAAACTGTTTTTT. It specifies CASSLRSEKLFF.

The sample holds one count of this clone. The chain combines TRBV19 with TRBJ1-1, with 8 bases identical to TRBD1. Germline V gene data show CDR1 as LNHDA and CDR2 as SQIVND (reference sequence). The CDR3 length is 14 residues. V lost 4 bases, J lost 3 bases, and 4 bases stayed unmatched. The DNA for the CDR3 is TGTGCCAGTAGTAGGAACAGGGGGGACACTGAAGCTTTCTTT. Amino acids: CASSRNRGDTEAFF. The full variable domain, with the rest looked up from reference TRBV19 and TRBJ1-1, is DGGITQSPKYLFRKEGQNVTLSCEQNLNHDAMYWYRQDPGQGLRLIYYSQIVNDFQKGDIAEGYSVSREKKESFPLTVTSAQKNPTAFYLCASSRNRGDTEAFFGQGTRLTVV.

This sequence joins TRBV6-1 and TRBJ1-2; maybe TRBD1 (5 bases). Trimming shortened V by 0 bases and J by 4 bases, and 15 bases separated the two germline ends. This CDR3 has 16 amino acids. Germline V gene sequence: CDR1 MNHNS, CDR2 SASEGT. CDR3 in DNA: TGTGCCAGCAGTGAAGCCTTGGGGGTACAAATCTATGGCTACACCTTC. Translated: CASSEALGVQIYGYTF.

A remark on this clone: Other DNA sequences in the sample encode the same CDR3. The J gene is TRBJ1-2, the V gene TRBV6-5; D call uncertain. CDR1 is MNHEY and CDR2 is SVGAGI in the germline V gene. Trimming stripped 4 bases from V and 8 bases from J, with 20 bases between. The CDR3 totals 15 residues. The CDR3 sequence is CASSSPSSAVGGYTF. In DNA, the CDR3 is TGTGCCAGCAGTTCCCCAAGTTCCGCTGTGGGAGGCTACACCTTC.

This sequence joins TRBV6-4 and TRBJ1-2; 7 bases map to TRBD1. The V and J ends lost 6 bases and 5 bases, in that order; junction bases with no gene match: 6. Germline CDR1 reads MRHNA; CDR2 reads SNTAGT. This CDR3 has 13 amino acids. The CDR3 region has the DNA TGTGCCAGCAGCGACAGGGAGGGTTATGGCTACACCTTC. This encodes CASSDREGYGYTF.

This clone was detected only once. The gene calls are TRBV30 and TRBJ1-1, with 9 bases fitting TRBD1. The CDR3 sequence is 15 residues long. J was trimmed by 8 bases and V by 8 bases; bases with no gene match: 18. The germline V gene encodes CDR1 GTSNPN and CDR2 SVGIG (reference sequence). This CDR3 reads CAGGLIQGANLEAFF. CDR3 coding DNA: TGTGCCGGCGGATTAATACAGGGGGCAAACCTAGAAGCTTTCTTT.

The chain employs TRBV19 and TRBJ2-5; no reliable D call. Germline V gene lookup returns CDR1 LNHDA and CDR2 SQIVND (reference sequence). V lost 5 bases to trimming and J lost 11 bases, with 15 bases between them. The CDR3 has 12 amino acids. DNA for the CDR3: TGTGCCAGTAGTCTCCCGTCGGCGGTTCAGTACTTC. Protein: CASSLPSAVQYF.

This clone was detected only a few times. This chain connects TRBV30 to TRBJ1-5, with 9 bases aligning to TRBD1. Germline loops: CDR1 GTSNPN, CDR2 SVGIG (reference sequence). V was pared by 3 bases and J by 5 bases, with 8 bases of the junction left unmatched. The length of the CDR3 is 15 residues. The CDR3 here is CAWRPTGGRDQPQHF. The CDR3 DNA reads TGTGCCTGGAGACCCACAGGGGGCAGGGATCAGCCCCAGCATTTT.

This chain links TRBV28 with TRBJ2-2, with 8 bases matching TRBD2. The CDR3 consists of 18 residues. V gave up 10 bases and J gave up 0 bases; unmatched junction bases: 16. Germline V CDR1 and CDR2: MDHEN, SYDVKM. The CDR3 DNA reads as TGTGCCACGGGGGGGAGCAACTCTCGTCCATCGAACACCGGGGAGCTGTTTTTT. Translated: CATGGSNSRPSNTGELFF.

The DNA of the CDR3 is TGTGCCAGCAGCTTAGCACCCGGGTCGGGGGCCTACGAGCAGTACTTC. Amino acid sequence: CASSLAPGSGAYEQYF. The chain couples TRBV11-2 to TRBJ2-7; the D gene is possibly TRBD2 (6 bases). Germline V gives CDR1 SGHAT, CDR2 FQNNGV. The CDR3 covers 16 residues. Trimming removed 1 base from V and 2 bases from J, with 15 bases in between.

The chain is built from TRBV6-7 and TRBJ2-3, with no clear D. TRBV6-7 is annotated as an ORF whose role is uncertain. The CDR3 extends over 12 amino acids. V was cut by 8 bases and J by 0 bases, with 6 bases left in between. CDR3 residues: CASVRSTDTQYF. CDR3 nucleotides: TGTGCCAGCGTCCGTAGCACAGATACGCAGTATTTT.